One and the same sample provided the 20 T cell receptor beta chains below, sequenced in a study of blood T cell repertoires in COVID-19. Sequencing was performed with immunoSEQ multiplex PCR; in TCRdb, only in-frame clones are kept and a portion is missing. The sample shows approximately 200,000 clones, around 84% of them seen only once. Material for sequencing was peripheral blood. These receptor sequences come from a woman aged 55-69 years who had recovered from COVID-19.

This clone is medium-sized in the sample. V and J are TRBV4-1 and TRBJ1-2; possible D gene TRBD1, 5 bases. V lost 1 base to trimming and J lost 4 bases, with 16 bases between them. This CDR3 region has 16 residues. CDR1 and CDR2 (germline): MGHRA, YSYEKL. CDR3 nucleotide sequence: TGCGCCAGCAGCCAAGGGGGCGCGAAAGGCCGCTATGGCTACACCTTC. Its translation: CASSQGGAKGRYGYTF.

V gene TRBV7-2 combines with J gene TRBJ2-7, with D possibly TRBD1 on 5 matching bases. The CDR3 length is 13 residues. V was trimmed by 3 bases and J by 5 bases, leaving 11 bases between them. CDR1 is SGHTA and CDR2 is FQGNSA in the germline V gene. The CDR3 protein is CASSFGRVDEQYF. In nucleotides, the CDR3 is TGTGCCAGCAGCTTCGGCAGGGTCGACGAGCAGTACTTC.

This sequence joins TRBV20-1 and TRBJ1-2; TRBD1 matches 9 bases. The CDR3 spans 13 residues. V dropped 3 bases and J dropped 7; count of bases not matched to a gene: 6. Looked up from germline, CDR1 is DFQATT and CDR2 is SNEGSKA (reference sequence). The CDR3 DNA reads as TGCAGTGCTAGTGACAGGGGGAGAGTTGGCTACACCTTC. It translates to CSASDRGRVGYTF.

The chain employs TRBV29-1 and TRBJ2-1, with TRBD2 matching over 7 bases. The V gene end was trimmed by 5 bases and the J gene end by 0 bases; junction bases not matched to a gene: 10. The CDR3 totals 16 residues. Germline assignment: CDR1 SQVTM and CDR2 ANQGSEA. The DNA of the CDR3 is TGCAGCGTTACAACCTCCGGGGGGAGCTCCTACAATGAGCAGTTCTTC. Translating gives CSVTTSGGSSYNEQFF.

The rearrangement links TRBV6-5 to TRBJ2-5; D gene unclear. In germline, CDR1 is MNHEY, CDR2 SVGAGI. The CDR3 has 13 amino acids. V was shortened by 8 bases and J by 0 bases, with 10 bases between the two germline ends. CDR3 sequence: CASVESNQETQYF. The CDR3 nucleotides are TGTGCCAGCGTGGAGAGTAACCAAGAGACCCAGTACTTC.

The chain links TRBV4-2 to TRBJ1-1; TRBD1 matches 10 bases. This CDR3 has 15 amino acids. V was pared by 1 base and J by 5 bases, with 4 bases of the junction left unmatched. CDR1 and CDR2 (germline): LGHNA, YNFKEQ. CDR3 nucleotide sequence: TGTGCCAGCAGCCAAGGGACAGGGGGTGGGACTGAAGCTTTCTTT. It yields the protein CASSQGTGGGTEAFF.

This chain uses TRBV15 with TRBJ1-4, with D maybe TRBD1 (5 bases). This CDR3 spans 14 amino acids. Between the trimmed V and J ends, which lost 5 bases and 5 bases, there was a span of 12 bases. Germline-derived CDR1 and CDR2 are LNHNV and YYDKDF (reference sequence). The CDR3 nucleotides read TGTGCCACCAGCCCCCTTGGGGGGAATGAAAAACTGTTTTTT. Its translation is CATSPLGGNEKLFF.

V is TRBV5-4 and J is TRBJ2-3, with D possibly being TRBD1 (5 bases). Germline V CDR1 and CDR2: SGHNT, YYREEE (reference sequence). This CDR3 spans 14 amino acids. V gave up 0 bases and J gave up 4 bases, with 9 bases separating them. The CDR3 spells CASSLAGRADTQYF. The CDR3 DNA sequence: TGTGCCAGCAGCTTGGCGGGCAGGGCAGATACGCAGTATTTT.

The rearrangement links TRBV27 to TRBJ2-5; TRBD1 agrees at 7 bases. The junction had 13 bases not matched to a gene; V was cut back by 5 bases and J by 10 bases. The CDR3 covers 14 residues. Germline V gene data show CDR1 as MNHEY and CDR2 as SMNVEV (reference sequence). This chain's CDR3 is CASSQDSDRRNQYF. CDR3 DNA: TGTGCCAGCAGTCAAGATTCGGACAGGCGGAACCAGTACTTC.

This clone was picked up many times. V usage is TRBV6-5 and J usage is TRBJ1-6; D might be TRBD1 (6 bases). V was cut by 6 bases and J by 10 bases, with 19 bases left in between. This CDR3 is built from 15 residues. In germline, CDR1 is MNHEY, CDR2 SVGAGI. Written as DNA, the CDR3 is TGTGCCAGCAGCCAACATCAAGCGACAGGCTCACCCCTCCACTTT. The encoded protein is CASSQHQATGSPLHF.

This sequence joins TRBV2 and TRBJ1-5; D might be TRBD1 (5 bases). Germline CDR1 reads SNHLY; CDR2 reads FYNNEI. V was shortened by 6 bases and J by 4 bases, with 16 bases between the two germline ends. The CDR3 covers 15 residues. CDR3 nucleotide sequence: TGTGCCAGCAGGATACAGGCCGGGCCTAATCAGCCCCAGCATTTT. Protein: CASRIQAGPNQPQHF. The entire variable domain, with the rest obtained from reference TRBV2 and TRBJ1-5, is as follows: EPEVTQTPSHQVTQMGQEVILRCVPISNHLYFYWYRQILGQKVEFLVSFYNNEISEKSEIFDDQFSVERPDGSNFTLKIRSTKLEDSAMYFCASRIQAGPNQPQHFGDGTRLSIL.

This clone has just one count. V usage is TRBV7-6 and J usage is TRBJ2-3; weak D call: TRBD2 (6 bases). This CDR3 spans 13 amino acids. Trimming removed 1 base at V and 6 bases at J, with 8 bases between. Germline V gene lookup returns CDR1 SGHVS and CDR2 FNYEAQ. CDR3 in amino acids: CASSLGRGDTQYF. The CDR3 DNA follows: TGTGCCAGCAGCTTAGGCCGGGGGGATACGCAGTATTTT.

J is TRBJ1-5 and V is TRBV9, with 9 nucleotides matching TRBD1. The V gene end was trimmed by 4 bases and the J gene end by 3 bases; junction bases not matched to a gene: 5. Germline V gene lookup returns CDR1 SGDLS and CDR2 YYNGEE. The CDR3 extends over 15 amino acids. CDR3 coding DNA: TGTGCCAGCAGCTCAGGACAGGGGAACAATCAGCCCCAGCATTTT. Its protein is CASSSGQGNNQPQHF.

This rearrangement joins TRBV27 to TRBJ2-7; TRBD1 might be the D (5 bases). The germline V and J ends were trimmed by 5 bases and 6 bases, with 14 bases remaining between them. The CDR3 consists of 13 residues. Germline V gives CDR1 MNHEY, CDR2 SMNVEV (reference sequence). The CDR3 region is CASSNLQAPEQYF. The CDR3 DNA is TGTGCCAGCAGTAATCTACAGGCGCCCGAGCAGTACTTC.

The chain is built from TRBV7-9 and TRBJ1-4, with 11 bases aligning to TRBD1. This CDR3 region has 16 residues. Germline CDR1 and CDR2: SEHNR and FQNEAQ (reference sequence). Trimming removed 5 bases from V and 7 bases from J; junction bases left unmatched: 9. CDR3 region: CASSHGQGASREKLFF. CDR3 in DNA: TGTGCCAGCAGCCATGGACAGGGGGCGAGTCGTGAAAAACTGTTTTTT.

This chain connects TRBV9 to TRBJ2-3; D call uncertain. The CDR3 is made up of 14 amino acids. Trimming shortened V by 5 bases and J by 4 bases, and 14 bases separated the two germline ends. Per the germline V gene, CDR1 is SGDLS and CDR2 is YYNGEE. The CDR3 sequence is CASSPRLIADTQYF. CDR3 nucleotide sequence: TGTGCCAGCAGTCCTAGGTTGATCGCAGATACGCAGTATTTT.

This sequence joins TRBV6-2 or TRBV6-3 and TRBJ2-1; 12 positions agree with TRBD2. The germline V gene encodes CDR1 MNHEY and CDR2 SVGEGT. The V and J ends lost 7 bases and 4 bases, in that order; junction bases with no gene match: 5. The length of the CDR3 is 15 residues. CDR3 in DNA: TGTGCCAGCACCCCTAGCGGGGGGGTTTACAATGAGCAGTTCTTC. This translates into CASTPSGGVYNEQFF.

The V gene is TRBV11-2, the J gene TRBJ2-7, with D uncertain. Trimming cost V 10 bases and J 2 bases, with 18 bases left between them. The CDR3 is 14 amino acids. Germline V gives CDR1 SGHAT, CDR2 FQNNGV. CDR3 DNA: TGTGCCACCCCATCACGACACCACCCCTACGAGCAGTACTTC. Amino acid sequence: CATPSRHHPYEQYF.

This clone was seen at least ten times. The CDR3 sequence: CASSREGQGFSPLHF. For the CDR3, the DNA is TGTGCCAGCTCACGGGAGGGACAGGGGTTTTCACCCCTCCACTTT. The rearrangement uses TRBV18 and TRBJ1-6, with 10 nucleotides matching TRBD1. This CDR3 spans 15 amino acids. Losses at the gene ends were 4 bases for V and 9 bases for J; bases not matched to a gene: 6. Germline CDR1 KGHSH, CDR2 LQKENI. Complete variable domain (other parts from reference TRBV18 and TRBJ1-6): NAGVMQNPRHLVRRRGQEARLRCSPMKGHSHVYWYRQLPEEGLKFMVYLQKENIIDESGMPKERFSAEFPKEGPSILRIQQVVRGDSAAYFCASSREGQGFSPLHFGNGTRLTVT.

The V and J genes are TRBV5-6 and TRBJ1-5; TRBD1 might be the D (6 bases). V was pared by 3 bases and J by 5 bases, with 6 bases between. Germline CDR1 SGHDT, CDR2 YYEEEE. This CDR3 contains 12 residues. This CDR3 is CASSSGDQPQHF. CDR3 DNA: TGTGCCAGCAGCTCAGGGGATCAGCCCCAGCATTTT.